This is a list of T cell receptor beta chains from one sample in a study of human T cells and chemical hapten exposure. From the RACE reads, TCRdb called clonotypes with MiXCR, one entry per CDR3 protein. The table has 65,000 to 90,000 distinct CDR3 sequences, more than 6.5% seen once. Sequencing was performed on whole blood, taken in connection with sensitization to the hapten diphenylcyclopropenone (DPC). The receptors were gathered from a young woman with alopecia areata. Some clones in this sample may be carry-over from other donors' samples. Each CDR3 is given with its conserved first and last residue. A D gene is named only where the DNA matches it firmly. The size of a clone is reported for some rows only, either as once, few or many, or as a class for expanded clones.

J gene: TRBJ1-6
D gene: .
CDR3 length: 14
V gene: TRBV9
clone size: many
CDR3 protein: CASSADGSNSPLHF
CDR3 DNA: TGTGCCAGCAGCGCGGACGGATCTAATTCACCCCTCCACTTT

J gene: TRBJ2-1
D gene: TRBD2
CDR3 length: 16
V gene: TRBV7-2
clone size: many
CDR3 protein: CASSLGGRGGDNEQFF
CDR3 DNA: TGTGCCAGCAGCTTAGGAGGGCGGGGGGGAGACAATGAGCAGTTCTTC

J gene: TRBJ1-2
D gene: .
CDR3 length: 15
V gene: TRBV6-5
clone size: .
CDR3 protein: CASSYSREVVGGYTF
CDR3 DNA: TGTGCCAGCAGTTACTCTAGGGAGGTTGTTGGTGGCTACACCTTC

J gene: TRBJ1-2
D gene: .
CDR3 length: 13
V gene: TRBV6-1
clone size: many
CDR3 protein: CASSGALGNGYTF
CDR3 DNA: TGTGCCAGCAGCGGGGCCCTCGGGAACGGCTACACCTTC

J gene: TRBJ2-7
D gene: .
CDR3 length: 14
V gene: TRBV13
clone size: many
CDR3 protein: CASSLRRGVHEQYF
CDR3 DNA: TGTGCCAGCAGCTTAAGAAGGGGAGTCCACGAGCAGTACTTC

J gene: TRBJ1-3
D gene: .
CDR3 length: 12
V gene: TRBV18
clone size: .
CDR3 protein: CASSPDGNTIYF
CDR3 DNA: TGTGCCAGCTCACCGGATGGAAACACCATATATTTT

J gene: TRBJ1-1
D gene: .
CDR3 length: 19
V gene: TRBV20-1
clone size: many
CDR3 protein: CSASAVSGGTKPGNNEAFF
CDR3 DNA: TGCAGTGCTAGTGCGGTTTCGGGGGGGACCAAACCGGGGAACAATGAAGCTTTCTTT

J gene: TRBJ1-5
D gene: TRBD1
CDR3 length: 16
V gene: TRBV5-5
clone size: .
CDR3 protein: CASSWEDRPFYQPQHF
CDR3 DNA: TGTGCCAGCAGCTGGGAGGACAGGCCCTTCTATCAGCCCCAGCATTTT

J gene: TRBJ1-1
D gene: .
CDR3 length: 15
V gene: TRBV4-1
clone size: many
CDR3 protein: CASSQPRRGNTEAFF
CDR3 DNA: TGCGCCAGCAGCCAACCACGGCGGGGGAACACTGAAGCTTTCTTT

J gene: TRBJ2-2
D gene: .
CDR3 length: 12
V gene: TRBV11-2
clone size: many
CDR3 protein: CASSPDVGELFF
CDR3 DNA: TGTGCCAGCAGCCCGGACGTCGGGGAGCTGTTTTTT

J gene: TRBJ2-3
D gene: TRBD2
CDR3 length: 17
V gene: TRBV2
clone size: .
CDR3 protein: CASSDVPASGSTDTQYF
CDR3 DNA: TGTGCCAGCAGTGACGTCCCGGCTAGCGGATCCACAGATACGCAGTATTTT

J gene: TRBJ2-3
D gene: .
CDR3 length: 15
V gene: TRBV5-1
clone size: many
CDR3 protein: CASSPDLGSTDTQYF
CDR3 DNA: TGCGCCAGCAGCCCGGACTTGGGATCCACAGATACGCAGTATTTT

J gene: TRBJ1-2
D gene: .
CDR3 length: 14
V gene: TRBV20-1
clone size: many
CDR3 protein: CSARDGAGGYGYTF
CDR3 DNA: TGCAGTGCTAGAGATGGGGCAGGAGGGTATGGCTACACCTTC

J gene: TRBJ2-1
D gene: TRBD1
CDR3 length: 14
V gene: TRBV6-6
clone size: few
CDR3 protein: CASRLRQGGDEQFF
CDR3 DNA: TGTGCCAGCAGACTCAGACAGGGGGGGGATGAGCAGTTCTTC

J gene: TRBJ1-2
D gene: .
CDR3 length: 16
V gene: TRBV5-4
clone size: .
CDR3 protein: CASSLPNLPGDYGYTF
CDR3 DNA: TGTGCCAGCAGCTTGCCCAATTTACCGGGAGACTATGGCTACACCTTC

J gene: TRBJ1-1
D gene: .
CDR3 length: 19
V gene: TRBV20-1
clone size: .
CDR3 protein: CSARDHPRSGVGVNTEAFF
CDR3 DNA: TGCAGTGCTAGAGATCACCCCCGGTCAGGGGTTGGCGTGAACACTGAAGCTTTCTTT

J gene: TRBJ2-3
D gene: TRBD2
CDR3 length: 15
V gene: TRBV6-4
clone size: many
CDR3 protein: CASSNSGGGTDTQYF
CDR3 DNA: TGTGCCAGCAGTAATAGCGGGGGGGGCACAGATACGCAGTATTTT

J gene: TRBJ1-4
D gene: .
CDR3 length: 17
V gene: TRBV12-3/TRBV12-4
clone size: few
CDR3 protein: CASSLHTWADLNEKLFF
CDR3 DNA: TGTGCCAGCAGTCTACACACTTGGGCAGACCTTAATGAAAAACTGTTTTTT

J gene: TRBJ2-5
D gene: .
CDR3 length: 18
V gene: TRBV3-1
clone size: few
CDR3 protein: CASSQDYGLGGRQETQYF
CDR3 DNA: TGTGCCAGCAGCCAAGATTATGGGTTGGGGGGCCGCCAAGAGACCCAGTACTTC

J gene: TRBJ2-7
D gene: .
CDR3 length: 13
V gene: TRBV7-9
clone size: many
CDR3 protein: CASSRDGTYEQYF
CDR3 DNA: TGTGCCAGCAGTCGGGACGGAACCTACGAGCAGTACTTC

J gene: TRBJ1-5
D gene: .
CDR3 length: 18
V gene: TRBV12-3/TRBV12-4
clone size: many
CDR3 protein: CASSLEVGAGDSNQPQHF
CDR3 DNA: TGTGCCAGCAGTTTAGAAGTTGGGGCAGGGGATAGCAATCAGCCCCAGCATTTT

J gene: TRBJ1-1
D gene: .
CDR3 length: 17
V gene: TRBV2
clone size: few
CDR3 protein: CASSEAWGDGMNTEAFF
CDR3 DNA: TGTGCCAGCAGTGAAGCATGGGGGGACGGGATGAACACTGAAGCTTTCTTT

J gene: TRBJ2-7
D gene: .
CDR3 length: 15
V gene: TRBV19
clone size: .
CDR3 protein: CASTTAGAAASEQYF
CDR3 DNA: TGTGCCAGTACTACCGCGGGGGCGGCAGCTTCGGAGCAGTACTTC

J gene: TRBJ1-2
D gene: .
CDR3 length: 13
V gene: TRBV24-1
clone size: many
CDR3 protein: CATIAGANYGYTF
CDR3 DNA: TGTGCCACCATTGCAGGAGCTAACTATGGCTACACCTTC

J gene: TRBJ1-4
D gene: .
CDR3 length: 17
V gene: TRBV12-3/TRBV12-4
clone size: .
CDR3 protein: CASSFLPVSGSGEKLFF
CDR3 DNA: TGTGCCAGCAGTTTTCTCCCCGTCTCAGGGTCTGGTGAAAAACTGTTTTTT

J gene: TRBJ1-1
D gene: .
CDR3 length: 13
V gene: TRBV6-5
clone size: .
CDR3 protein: CASGYNQGSEAFF
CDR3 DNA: TGTGCCAGCGGGTACAACCAGGGGTCTGAAGCTTTCTTT

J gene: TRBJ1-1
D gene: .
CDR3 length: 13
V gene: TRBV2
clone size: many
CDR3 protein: CASSEAGNTEAFF
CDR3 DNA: TGTGCCAGCAGTGAGGCAGGGAACACTGAAGCTTTCTTT

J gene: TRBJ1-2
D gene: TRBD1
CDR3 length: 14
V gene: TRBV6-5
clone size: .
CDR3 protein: CASTRTGGGSGYTF
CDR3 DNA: TGTGCCAGTACAAGGACAGGGGGAGGAAGCGGCTACACCTTC

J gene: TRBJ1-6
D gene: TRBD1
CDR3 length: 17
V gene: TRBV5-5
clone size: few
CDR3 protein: CASSRRGESSYNSPLHF
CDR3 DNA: TGTGCCAGCAGCCGCAGGGGGGAAAGCTCCTATAATTCACCCCTCCACTTT

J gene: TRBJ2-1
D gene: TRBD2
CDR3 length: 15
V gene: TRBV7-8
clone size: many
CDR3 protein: CASSSSGGATLEQFF
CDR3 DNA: TGTGCCAGCAGCTCGAGCGGGGGGGCGACTCTTGAGCAGTTCTTC

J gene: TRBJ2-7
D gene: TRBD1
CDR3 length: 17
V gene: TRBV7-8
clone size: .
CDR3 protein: CASSRPGTGEVRYEQYF
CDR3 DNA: TGTGCCAGCAGCCGTCCCGGGACAGGGGAAGTGCGCTACGAGCAGTACTTC

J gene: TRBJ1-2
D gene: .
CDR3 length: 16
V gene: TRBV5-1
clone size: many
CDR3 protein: CASSLELLPSLYGYTF
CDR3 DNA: TGCGCCAGCAGCTTGGAGCTGTTACCCTCGTTGTATGGCTACACCTTC

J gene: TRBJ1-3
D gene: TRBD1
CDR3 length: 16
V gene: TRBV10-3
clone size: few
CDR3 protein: CAISESWTGSGNTIYF
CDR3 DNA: TGTGCCATCAGTGAGTCCTGGACAGGGTCTGGAAACACCATATATTTT

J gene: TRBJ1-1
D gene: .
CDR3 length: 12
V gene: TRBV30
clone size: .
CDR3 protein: CAWSGGLTEAFF
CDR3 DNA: TGTGCCTGGAGTGGGGGGTTAACTGAAGCTTTCTTT

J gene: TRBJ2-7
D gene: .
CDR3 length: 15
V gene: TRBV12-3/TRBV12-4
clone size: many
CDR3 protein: CASSPRRDILAEQYF
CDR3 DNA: TGTGCCAGCAGCCCTCGCAGGGACATCCTCGCCGAGCAGTACTTC

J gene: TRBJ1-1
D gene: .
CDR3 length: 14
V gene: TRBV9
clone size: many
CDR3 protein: CASSVGQLNTEAFF
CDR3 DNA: TGTGCCAGCAGCGTCGGACAGTTGAACACTGAAGCTTTCTTT

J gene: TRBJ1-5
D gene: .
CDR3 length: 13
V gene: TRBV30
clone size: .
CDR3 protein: CAWTGGPNQPQHF
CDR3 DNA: TGTGCCTGGACGGGAGGGCCCAATCAGCCCCAGCATTTT

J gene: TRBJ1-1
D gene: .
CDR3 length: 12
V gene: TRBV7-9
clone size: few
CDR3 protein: CASSDGQNEAFF
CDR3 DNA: TGTGCCAGCAGCGACGGACAGAACGAAGCTTTCTTT

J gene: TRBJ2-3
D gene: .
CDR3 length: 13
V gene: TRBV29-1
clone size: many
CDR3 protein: CSVDIAPTDTQYF
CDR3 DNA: TGCAGCGTTGATATAGCTCCCACAGATACGCAGTATTTT

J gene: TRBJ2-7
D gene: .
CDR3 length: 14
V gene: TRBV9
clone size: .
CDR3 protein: CASSPSNRADEQYF
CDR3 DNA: TGTGCCAGCAGCCCCAGCAATAGGGCCGACGAGCAGTACTTC

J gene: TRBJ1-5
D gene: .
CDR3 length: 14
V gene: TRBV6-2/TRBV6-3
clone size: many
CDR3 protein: CASSAGQINQPQHF
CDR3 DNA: TGTGCCAGCTCGGCCGGACAGATCAATCAGCCCCAGCATTTT

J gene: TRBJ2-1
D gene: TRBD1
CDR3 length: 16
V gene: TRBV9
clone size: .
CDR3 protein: CASSVAGTGGGNEQFF
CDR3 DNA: TGTGCCAGCAGCGTCGCCGGGACAGGGGGCGGGAATGAGCAGTTCTTC

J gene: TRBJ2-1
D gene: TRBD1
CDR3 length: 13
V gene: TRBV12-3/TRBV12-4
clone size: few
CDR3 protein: CASSFRGLNEQFF
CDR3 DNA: TGTGCCAGCAGCTTTAGGGGGCTCAATGAGCAGTTCTTC

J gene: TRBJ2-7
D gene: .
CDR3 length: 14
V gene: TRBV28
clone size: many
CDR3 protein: CASSNGGLDYEQYF
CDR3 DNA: TGTGCCAGCAGTAACGGGGGGCTAGACTACGAGCAGTACTTC

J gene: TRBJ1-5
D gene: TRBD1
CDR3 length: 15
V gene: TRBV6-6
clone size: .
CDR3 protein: CASTGQGEEGQPQHF
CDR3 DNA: TGTGCCAGCACCGGACAGGGGGAGGAGGGTCAGCCCCAGCATTTT

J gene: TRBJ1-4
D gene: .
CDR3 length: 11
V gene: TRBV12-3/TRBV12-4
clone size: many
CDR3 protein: CASSSGEKLFF
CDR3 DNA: TGTGCCAGCAGTTCTGGTGAAAAACTGTTTTTT

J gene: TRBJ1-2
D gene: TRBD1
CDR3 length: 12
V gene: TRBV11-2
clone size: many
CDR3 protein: CASSFTGGGYTF
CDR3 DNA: TGTGCCAGCAGCTTCACAGGGGGCGGCTACACCTTC

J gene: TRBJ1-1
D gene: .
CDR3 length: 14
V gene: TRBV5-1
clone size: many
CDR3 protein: CASSSKGGSTEAFF
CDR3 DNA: TGCGCCAGCAGCTCAAAGGGGGGCAGCACTGAAGCTTTCTTT

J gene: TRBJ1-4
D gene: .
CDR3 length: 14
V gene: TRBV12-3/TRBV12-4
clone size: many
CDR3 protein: CASSRDSSAEKLFF
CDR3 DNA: TGTGCCAGCAGTCGGGACTCCTCCGCTGAAAAACTGTTTTTT

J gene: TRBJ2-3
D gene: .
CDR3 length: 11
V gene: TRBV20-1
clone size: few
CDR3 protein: CSAQGTDTQYF
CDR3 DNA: TGCAGTGCTCAGGGCACAGATACGCAGTATTTT

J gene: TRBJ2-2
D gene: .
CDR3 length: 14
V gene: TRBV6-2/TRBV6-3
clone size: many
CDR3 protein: CASSYVSHTGELFF
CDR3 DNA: TGTGCCAGCAGTTACGTCTCTCACACCGGGGAGCTGTTTTTT

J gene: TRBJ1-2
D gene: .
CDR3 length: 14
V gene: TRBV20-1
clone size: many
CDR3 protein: CSARDSKVLDGYTF
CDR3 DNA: TGCAGTGCTAGAGATTCAAAAGTATTGGATGGCTACACCTTC

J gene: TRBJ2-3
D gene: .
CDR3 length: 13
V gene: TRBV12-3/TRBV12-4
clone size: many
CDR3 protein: CASRLRNTDTQYF
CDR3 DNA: TGTGCCAGCAGACTCCGGAACACAGATACGCAGTATTTT

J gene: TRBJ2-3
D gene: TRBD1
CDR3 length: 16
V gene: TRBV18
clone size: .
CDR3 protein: CASSPKTQGVTDTQYF
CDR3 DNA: TGTGCCAGCTCACCGAAAACACAGGGGGTAACAGATACGCAGTATTTT